Presented here are 8 T cell receptor beta chains from one specimen sequenced in a study of cytomegalovirus exposure and HLA in healthy donors. A multiplex PCR was run with 60 Vbeta primers and 13 Jbeta primers. Profiled with immunoSEQ multiplex PCR; TCRdb holds only in-frame clones, not every one. The sample has about 150,000 clones, 60% to 70% seen once. The sequencing input was PBMCs. These receptors came from a woman aged 55 to 70 in good health and CMV-seropositive.

This clone was counted only a few times. The rearrangement uses TRBV9 and TRBJ2-7, with no clear D. The V gene's germline CDR1 is SGDLS and CDR2 YYNGEE. The CDR3 runs 15 residues. With 0 bases removed from V and 0 bases from J, the gap between germline ends came to 10 bases. DNA for the CDR3: TGTGCCAGCAGCGTAGAGGCGGTTAGCTCCTACGAGCAGTACTTC. Protein product: CASSVEAVSSYEQYF.

The chain combines TRBV2 with TRBJ2-5; D perhaps matches TRBD2 (6 bases). The J call is doubtful: the DNA matches TRBJ2-7 better. CDR1 and CDR2 from the germline V gene are SNHLY and FYNNEI. The CDR3 covers 13 residues. The CDR3 DNA sequence: TGTGCCAGCAGCCCCGGGACTGCCTACGAGCAGTACTTC. Amino acids: CASSPGTAYEQYF.

The V call is TRBV7-2, the J call TRBJ1-6; weak D call: TRBD1 (5 bases). Germline CDR1 reads SGHTA; CDR2 reads FQGNSA. CDR3 length equals 15 residues. V was trimmed by 3 bases and J by 1 base, leaving 7 bases between them. For the CDR3, the DNA is TGTGCCAGCAGCTTGCAGGGATCCTATAATTCACCCCTCCACTTT. Translated, it gives CASSLQGSYNSPLHF.

The V and J genes are TRBV28 and TRBJ2-1; TRBD1 might be the D (6 bases). There are 13 residues in the CDR3. V lost 2 bases, J lost 7 bases, and 9 bases lay in between. Germline loops: CDR1 MDHEN, CDR2 SYDVKM. CDR3 in amino acids: CASSLMTGNEQFF. In DNA form, the CDR3 reads TGTGCCAGCAGTTTAATGACAGGTAATGAGCAGTTCTTC.

V usage is TRBV7-3 and J usage is TRBJ2-2, with a possible D match to TRBD2 (5 bases). V lost 2 bases, J lost 3 bases, and 13 bases lay in between. Germline V gene data show CDR1 as SGHTA and CDR2 as FQGTGA. This CDR3 contains 16 residues. CDR3 in amino acids: CASSLFPDSYTGELFF. DNA for the CDR3: TGTGCCAGCAGCTTATTCCCGGACTCCTACACCGGGGAGCTGTTTTTT.

The chain couples TRBV7-8 to TRBJ1-2, with D possibly TRBD1 on 5 matching bases. Germline V gene data show CDR1 as SGHVS and CDR2 as FQNEAQ. Trimming stripped 1 base from V and 1 base from J, with 7 bases between. The CDR3 length is 14 residues. CDR3 sequence: CASSLGQGNYGYTF. The CDR3 region has the DNA TGTGCCAGCAGCTTAGGTCAGGGTAACTATGGCTACACCTTC.

Regarding this clone: At one boundary the junction diverges from the germline segment, which might be a read error. This chain links TRBV4-3 with TRBJ1-2; TRBD1 matches 9 bases. The CDR3 is 18 residues long. CDR1 and CDR2 (germline): LGHNA, YSLEER. In nucleotides, the CDR3 is TGCGTCAGCAGCCAAGATCCGACAGGGGGTTTCTCCTTAGGTGGCTACACCTTC. Translation: CVSSQDPTGGFSLGGYTF.

This chain joins TRBV19 and TRBJ2-7; TRBD2 is a possible D gene (5 bases). Germline CDR1 LNHDA, CDR2 SQIVND (reference sequence). The CDR3 covers 13 residues. V lost 7 bases to trimming and J lost 0 bases, with 10 bases between them. The CDR3 DNA sequence: TGTGCCAGTAATGAGGGCCTCTCCTACGAGCAGTACTTC. The encoded protein is CASNEGLSYEQYF.